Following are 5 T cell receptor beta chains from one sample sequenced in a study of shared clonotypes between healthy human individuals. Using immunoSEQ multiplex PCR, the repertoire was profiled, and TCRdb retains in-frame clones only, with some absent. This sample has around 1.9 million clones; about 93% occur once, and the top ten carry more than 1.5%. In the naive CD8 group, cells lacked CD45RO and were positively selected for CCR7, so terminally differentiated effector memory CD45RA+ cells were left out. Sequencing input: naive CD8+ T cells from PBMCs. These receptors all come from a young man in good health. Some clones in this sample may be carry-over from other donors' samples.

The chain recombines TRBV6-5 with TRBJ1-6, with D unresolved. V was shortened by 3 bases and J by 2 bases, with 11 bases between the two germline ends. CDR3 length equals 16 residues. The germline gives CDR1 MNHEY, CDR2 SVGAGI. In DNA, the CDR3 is TGTGCCAGCAGTTATCTCCGGGTCGCCTATAATTCACCCCTCCACTTT. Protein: CASSYLRVAYNSPLHF.

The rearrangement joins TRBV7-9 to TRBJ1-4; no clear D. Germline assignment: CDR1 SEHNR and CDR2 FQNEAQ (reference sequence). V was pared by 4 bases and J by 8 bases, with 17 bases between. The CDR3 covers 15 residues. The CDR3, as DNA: TGTGCCAGCAGCTCTGCCCAAAATGACGGGGAAAAACTGTTTTTT. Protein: CASSSAQNDGEKLFF.

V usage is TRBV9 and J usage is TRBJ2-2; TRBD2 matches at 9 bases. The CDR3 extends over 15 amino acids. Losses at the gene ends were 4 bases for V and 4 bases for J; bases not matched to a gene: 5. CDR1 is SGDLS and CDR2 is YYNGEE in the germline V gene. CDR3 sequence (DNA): TGTGCCAGCAGCCTTCGTAGCGGGAGCACCGGGGAGCTGTTTTTT. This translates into CASSLRSGSTGELFF.

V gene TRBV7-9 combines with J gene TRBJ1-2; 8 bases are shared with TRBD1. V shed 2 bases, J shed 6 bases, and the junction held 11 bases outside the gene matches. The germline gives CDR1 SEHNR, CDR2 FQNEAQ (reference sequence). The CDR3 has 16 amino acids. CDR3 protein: CASSLYQGAQGDGYTF. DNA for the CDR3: TGTGCCAGCAGCTTATATCAGGGGGCGCAAGGAGATGGCTACACCTTC.

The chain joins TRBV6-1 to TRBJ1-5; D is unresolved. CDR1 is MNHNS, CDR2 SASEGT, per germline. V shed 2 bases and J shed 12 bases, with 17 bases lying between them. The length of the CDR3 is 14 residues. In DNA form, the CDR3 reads TGTGCCAGCAGTGAACTGGGAGTTCCAGTTAACCAGCATTTT. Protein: CASSELGVPVNQHF.